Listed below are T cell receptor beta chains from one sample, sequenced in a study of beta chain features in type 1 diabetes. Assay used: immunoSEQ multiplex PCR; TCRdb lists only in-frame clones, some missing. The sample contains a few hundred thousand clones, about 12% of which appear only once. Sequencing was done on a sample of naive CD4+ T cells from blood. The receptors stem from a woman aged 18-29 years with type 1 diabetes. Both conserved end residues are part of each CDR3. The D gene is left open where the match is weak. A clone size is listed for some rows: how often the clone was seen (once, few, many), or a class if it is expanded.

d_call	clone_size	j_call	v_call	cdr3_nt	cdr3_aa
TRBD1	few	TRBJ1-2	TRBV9	TGTGCCAGCAGCGACACTCAGGGGGCGAGGGAGTATGGCTACACCTTC	CASSDTQGAREYGYTF
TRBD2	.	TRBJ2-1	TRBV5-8	TGTGCCAGCAGCCTCGGGACTAGCGGGAGGGCCCATGAGCAGTTCTTC	CASSLGTSGRAHEQFF
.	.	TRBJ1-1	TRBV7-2	TGTGCCAGCAGCCCCCAGGTGAACACTGAAGCTTTCTTT	CASSPQVNTEAFF
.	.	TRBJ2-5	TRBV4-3	TGCGCCAGCAGCCAAGGGTCCCTAAGGGGAGAGACCCAGTACTTC	CASSQGSLRGETQYF
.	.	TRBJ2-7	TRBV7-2	TGTGCCAGCAGCCAATGGGTGACACCGGCTGAGCAGTACTTC	CASSQWVTPAEQYF
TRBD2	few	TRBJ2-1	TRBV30	TGTGCTCAAGCGGGAGATTGGAACGATGAGCAGTTCTTC	CAQAGDWNDEQFF
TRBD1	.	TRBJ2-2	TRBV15	TGTGCCACCAGCCCCCGGGACAGCCGAATCACCGGGGAGCTGTTTTTT	CATSPRDSRITGELFF
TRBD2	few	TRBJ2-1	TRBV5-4	TGTGCCAGCAGTTTTAGGTTAGCGGGAGCGAATGAGCAGTTCTTC	CASSFRLAGANEQFF
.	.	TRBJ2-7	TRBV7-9	TGTGCCAGCAGCTTATCGCACAGGGCGTACGAGCAGTACTTC	CASSLSHRAYEQYF
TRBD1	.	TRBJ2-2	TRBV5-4	TGTGCCAGCAGCTTACAGGGGGCGAACACCGGGGAGCTGTTTTTT	CASSLQGANTGELFF
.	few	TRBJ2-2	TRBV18	TGTGCCAGCTCACCTTTCGGGGAGTCGGACACCGGGGAGCTGTTTTTT	CASSPFGESDTGELFF